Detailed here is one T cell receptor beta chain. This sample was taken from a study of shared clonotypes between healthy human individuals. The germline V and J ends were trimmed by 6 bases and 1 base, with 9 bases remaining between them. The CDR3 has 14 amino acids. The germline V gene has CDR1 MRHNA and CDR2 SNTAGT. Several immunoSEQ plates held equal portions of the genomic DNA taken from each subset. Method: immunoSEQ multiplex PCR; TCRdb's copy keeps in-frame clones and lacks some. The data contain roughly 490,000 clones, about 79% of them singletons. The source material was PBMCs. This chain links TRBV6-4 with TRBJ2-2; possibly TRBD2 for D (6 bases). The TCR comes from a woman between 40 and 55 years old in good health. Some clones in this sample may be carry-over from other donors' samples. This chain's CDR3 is CASREGQNTGELFF. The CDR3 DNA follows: TGTGCCAGCAGGGAGGGGCAGAACACCGGGGAGCTGTTTTTT.